The 32 T cell receptor beta chains given below trace back to one sample, sequenced in a study of blood T cell repertoires in COVID-19. The assay was immunoSEQ multiplex PCR, and TCRdb's table has in-frame clones only and misses some. The sample holds approximately 110,000 clones, 65% to 90% seen once. The sequencing sample was made of peripheral blood. These receptors were obtained from a woman at least 80 years old with active or convalescent COVID-19.

J is TRBJ2-1 and V is TRBV7-6; TRBD2 is a possible D gene (6 bases). The germline V and J ends were trimmed by 1 base and 3 bases, with 16 bases remaining between them. The CDR3 runs to 17 residues. Germline loops: CDR1 SGHVS, CDR2 FNYEAQ. CDR3 in DNA: TGTGCCAGCAGCTTAGTAGCTGACGGGAGCTACTACAATGAGCAGTTCTTC. As protein: CASSLVADGSYYNEQFF.

V is TRBV29-1 and J is TRBJ1-4, with D maybe TRBD1 (6 bases). This CDR3 is 13 amino acids long. Looked up from germline, CDR1 is SQVTM and CDR2 is ANQGSEA. V lost 6 bases to trimming and J lost 3 bases, with 11 bases between them. The CDR3 is CSVLRGPNEKLFF. CDR3 DNA: TGCAGCGTCCTCAGGGGACCTAATGAAAAACTGTTTTTT.

The chain links TRBV6-5 to TRBJ2-7, with 11 bases matching TRBD2. CDR3 size: 15 residues. The V gene end was trimmed by 6 bases and the J gene end by 4 bases; junction bases not matched to a gene: 8. Germline CDR1 and CDR2: MNHEY and SVGAGI. CDR3 nucleotides: TGTGCCAGCAGACCCGGGGTAGCGGGAGGGTACGAGCAGTACTTC. Translated, it gives CASRPGVAGGYEQYF.

This chain connects TRBV19 to TRBJ2-4, with D unclear. CDR1 and CDR2 (germline): LNHDA, SQIVND (reference sequence). CDR3 length: 14 amino acids. V lost 4 bases and J lost 0, with 7 bases in between. CDR3: CASSKQLAKNIQYF. In DNA, the CDR3 is TGTGCCAGTAGTAAACAGCTAGCCAAAAACATTCAGTACTTC.

This clone has just one count. The rearrangement uses TRBV29-1 and TRBJ1-1; TRBD1 is a possible D gene (6 bases). Trimming stripped 6 bases from V and 4 bases from J, with 15 bases between. Germline CDR1 SQVTM, CDR2 ANQGSEA. The CDR3 length is 13 residues. CDR3 loop: CSVVGQFPTEAFF. The CDR3, as DNA: TGCAGCGTCGTCGGACAGTTTCCCACTGAAGCTTTCTTT.

V usage is TRBV10-3 and J usage is TRBJ1-3; 8 bases fit TRBD1. V shed 3 bases and J 5 bases; nucleotides not matched to a gene: 3. CDR1 is ENHRY and CDR2 is SYGVKD in the germline V gene. This CDR3 contains 14 residues. DNA for the CDR3: TGTGCCATCAGTGATCGGACAGGGCGAAACACCATATATTTT. Residues: CAISDRTGRNTIYF.

This clone was picked up one time. V usage is TRBV4-2 and J usage is TRBJ2-5; 7 bases align to TRBD1. CDR1 and CDR2 (germline): LGHNA, YNFKEQ. Trimming took 5 bases from V and 1 from J; bases not matched to a gene: 7. The CDR3 sequence is 15 residues long. CDR3 amino acids: CASSLQRDSQETQYF. In nucleotides, the CDR3 is TGTGCCAGCAGCTTACAACGGGACAGCCAAGAGACCCAGTACTTC.

This chain links TRBV27 with TRBJ2-1, with unresolved D. Germline V CDR1 and CDR2: MNHEY, SMNVEV (reference sequence). The CDR3 spans 15 residues. The germline V and J ends were trimmed by 6 bases and 4 bases, with 16 bases remaining between them. CDR3: CASSHQLRRYNEQFF. The CDR3 nucleotides read TGTGCCAGCAGCCATCAGCTGCGGAGATACAATGAGCAGTTCTTC.

The V call is TRBV24-1, the J call TRBJ2-1; possibly TRBD1 for D (5 bases). The CDR3 consists of 14 residues. Germline V gene data show CDR1 as KGHDR and CDR2 as SFDVKD. Trimming shortened V by 1 base and J by 4 bases, and 7 bases separated the two germline ends. The DNA of the CDR3 is TGTGCCACCAGTGATTTCCGACAGTACAATGAGCAGTTCTTC. Translating it yields CATSDFRQYNEQFF.

The chain uses TRBV28 and TRBJ2-5; 7 bases line up with TRBD1. The germline V gene encodes CDR1 MDHEN and CDR2 SYDVKM. With 8 bases clipped from V and 10 bases from J, the junction kept 7 bases outside the gene matches. There are 11 residues in the CDR3. The CDR3, as DNA: TGTGCCAGCGAGTACACAGGGGTCCAGTACTTC. The encoded protein is CASEYTGVQYF.

There are a few counts of this clone. The chain recombines TRBV3-1 (or the pseudogene TRBV3-2) with TRBJ2-1; 14 bases agree with TRBD2. The CDR3 extends over 16 amino acids. The germline V gene encodes CDR1 LGHDT and CDR2 YNNKEL (reference sequence). The V and J ends lost 6 bases and 8 bases, in that order; junction bases with no gene match: 9. Here the CDR3 reads CASRGLAGVFIYEQFF. The CDR3 nucleotides read TGTGCCAGCAGGGGACTAGCGGGAGTATTCATCTATGAGCAGTTCTTC.

The chain joins TRBV30 to TRBJ1-1, with 7 bases fitting TRBD1. This CDR3 has 13 amino acids. CDR1 GTSNPN and CDR2 SVGIG come from the germline V gene (reference sequence). Trimming cost V 1 base and J 1 base; bases outside gene matches: 0. In nucleotides, the CDR3 is TGTGCCTGGAGTGGACAGGGGAACACTGAAGCTTTCTTT. Protein product: CAWSGQGNTEAFF.

This chain links TRBV24-1 with TRBJ1-2, with 9 nucleotides matching TRBD1. V shed 4 bases and J 8 bases; nucleotides not matched to a gene: 7. Germline CDR1 is KGHDR and CDR2 is SFDVKD. This CDR3 comprises 14 residues. CDR3 DNA sequence: TGTGCCACCAGTGAGGGGACAGGGTACGGCGGCTACACCTTC. Amino acids: CATSEGTGYGGYTF.

This chain uses TRBV5-4 with TRBJ2-2, with TRBD2 matching 7 bases. This CDR3 comprises 16 residues. Germline V gene data show CDR1 as SGHNT and CDR2 as YYREEE (reference sequence). Trimming took 4 bases from V and 6 from J; bases not matched to a gene: 12. CDR3 coding DNA: TGTGCCAGCAGCGCCTTGGAGGGAGGGTTGGCCGGGGAGCTGTTTTTT. Its protein is CASSALEGGLAGELFF.

This chain uses TRBV28 with TRBJ2-7; D might be TRBD1 (6 bases). Germline V gene lookup returns CDR1 MDHEN and CDR2 SYDVKM. The CDR3 totals 15 residues. V lost 5 bases to trimming and J lost 5 bases, with 19 bases between them. The CDR3 region is CASSPAQGITDEQYF. CDR3 nucleotide sequence: TGTGCCAGCAGTCCAGCACAGGGCATAACGGACGAGCAGTACTTC.

This clone was detected once. The chain joins TRBV29-1 to TRBJ2-7; 13 nucleotides match TRBD2. Trimming cost V 7 bases and J 3 bases; bases outside gene matches: 12. Germline-derived CDR1 and CDR2 are SQVTM and ANQGSEA. This CDR3 spans 16 amino acids. Here the CDR3 reads CSAKRGTSGTHYEQYF. The CDR3 nucleotides read TGCAGCGCCAAGCGCGGGACTAGCGGGACCCACTACGAGCAGTACTTC.

In this sample, this clone turned up a few times. The chain carries TRBV4-2 and TRBJ2-1; 12 bases fit TRBD2. CDR1 is LGHNA and CDR2 is YNFKEQ in the germline V gene. The CDR3 runs 18 residues. J was trimmed by 4 bases and V by 3 bases; bases with no gene match: 10. The CDR3 region is CASSHGGLAGGIYNEQFF. The CDR3 coding sequence is TGTGCCAGCAGCCACGGGGGCCTAGCGGGAGGGATTTACAATGAGCAGTTCTTC.

The V and J genes are TRBV5-4 and TRBJ2-7; 8 bases fit TRBD2. V trimming: 1 base; J trimming: 2 bases; junction bases outside the gene matches: 2. This CDR3 has 14 amino acids. Germline values: CDR1 SGHNT, CDR2 YYREEE (reference sequence). CDR3 DNA sequence: TGTGCCAGCAGCTTGCGGGGGGGCGCCTACGAGCAGTACTTC. Translating gives CASSLRGGAYEQYF.

The genes are TRBV10-3 and TRBJ1-5; TRBD1 might be the D (6 bases). This CDR3 spans 14 amino acids. The germline V gene encodes CDR1 ENHRY and CDR2 SYGVKD. The germline V and J ends were trimmed by 2 bases and 7 bases, with 12 bases remaining between them. The CDR3 DNA sequence: TGTGCCATCAGTGAGGGTACAGGGTTGCAGCCCCAGCATTTT. Translation: CAISEGTGLQPQHF.

This chain joins TRBV27 and TRBJ1-1; 9 positions match TRBD1. The V and J ends lost 5 bases and 11 bases, in that order; junction bases with no gene match: 15. This CDR3 is built from 15 residues. Per the germline V gene, CDR1 is MNHEY and CDR2 is SMNVEV (reference sequence). The chain's CDR3 is CASSDPGQGVRRAFF. In DNA, the CDR3 is TGTGCCAGCAGTGATCCGGGACAGGGTGTCCGGAGGGCTTTCTTT.

V usage is TRBV28 and J usage is TRBJ2-6, with D possibly TRBD2 on 5 matching bases. This CDR3 contains 15 residues. Trimming took 3 bases from V and 2 from J, leaving 8 bases between them. Germline CDR1 reads MDHEN; CDR2 reads SYDVKM. The CDR3 spells CASSLRVTGANVLTF. The DNA for the CDR3 is TGTGCCAGCAGTTTGCGGGTCACTGGGGCCAACGTCCTGACTTTC.

The rearrangement uses TRBV27 and TRBJ2-3; TRBD2 matches at 7 bases. The CDR3 contains 14 residues. The germline V gene has CDR1 MNHEY and CDR2 SMNVEV (reference sequence). V shed 5 bases and J 4 bases; nucleotides not matched to a gene: 6. CDR3 nucleotide sequence: TGTGCCAGCAGTAGTGCGGCGGGGGCAGATACGCAGTATTTT. Its protein is CASSSAAGADTQYF.

The J gene is TRBJ2-7, the V gene TRBV7-9, with a weak D call TRBD1 (6 bases). CDR1 is SEHNR and CDR2 is FQNEAQ in the germline V gene (reference sequence). The V and J ends lost 1 base and 8 bases respectively, with 12 bases between them. This CDR3 contains 13 residues. The CDR3 spells CASSLGDIGKQYF. The CDR3 region has the DNA TGTGCCAGCAGCTTAGGGGACATTGGGAAGCAGTACTTC.

This clone was seen a handful of times. V gene TRBV7-9 combines with J gene TRBJ2-2; D gene uncertain. The ends were cut back, 3 bases at V and 7 bases at J, with 9 bases in the middle. The germline gives CDR1 SEHNR, CDR2 FQNEAQ (reference sequence). The length of the CDR3 is 13 residues. CDR3 DNA sequence: TGTGCCAGCAGCTTCGAGATTAACGGGGAGCTGTTTTTT. Protein sequence: CASSFEINGELFF.

J is TRBJ2-1 and V is TRBV7-3; 13 bases match TRBD2. Per germline, CDR1 SGHTA and CDR2 FQGTGA. The CDR3 is made up of 15 amino acids. The V gene end was trimmed by 3 bases and the J gene end by 13 bases; junction bases not matched to a gene: 9. The CDR3 DNA reads as TGTGCCAGCAGCTTGGGACTAGCGGGACGCCTGGCCCAGTTCTTC. Residues: CASSLGLAGRLAQFF. Looking up the rest from reference TRBV7-3 and TRBJ2-1 gives the full variable domain: GAGVSQTPSNKVTEKGKYVELRCDPISGHTALYWYRQSLGQGPEFLIYFQGTGAADDSGLPNDRFFAVRPEGSVSTLKIQRTERGDSAVYLCASSLGLAGRLAQFFGPGTRLTVL.

This sequence joins TRBV27 and TRBJ1-4, with 7 bases lining up with TRBD1. The V segment lost 4 bases and the J segment 3 bases; nucleotides outside the gene matches: 8. The CDR3 totals 16 residues. The germline V gene encodes CDR1 MNHEY and CDR2 SMNVEV (reference sequence). CDR3 sequence (DNA): TGTGCCAGCAGTTGGACAGGCTTGCGGGCTAATGAAAAACTGTTTTTT. Its translation: CASSWTGLRANEKLFF.

The chain joins TRBV29-1 to TRBJ2-7; possible D gene TRBD1, 5 bases. This CDR3 is built from 12 residues. Germline CDR1 is SQVTM and CDR2 is ANQGSEA. V shed 7 bases and J shed 5 bases, with 15 bases lying between them. In DNA form, the CDR3 reads TGCAGCGCCGGACACGTACCGCACGAGCAGTACTTC. Its translation is CSAGHVPHEQYF.

V usage is TRBV19 and J usage is TRBJ1-4, with TRBD1 matching 11 bases. From germline, CDR1 is LNHDA and CDR2 SQIVND (reference sequence). Trimming cost V 1 base and J 8 bases; bases outside gene matches: 6. The CDR3 has 16 amino acids. CDR3 in amino acids: CASSIGVGQGDEKLFF. CDR3 sequence (DNA): TGTGCCAGTAGTATAGGCGTGGGACAGGGGGACGAAAAACTGTTTTTT. Looking up the rest from reference TRBV19 and TRBJ1-4 gives the full variable domain: DGGITQSPKYLFRKEGQNVTLSCEQNLNHDAMYWYRQDPGQGLRLIYYSQIVNDFQKGDIAEGYSVSREKKESFPLTVTSAQKNPTAFYLCASSIGVGQGDEKLFFGSGTQLSVL.

This chain links TRBV10-3 with TRBJ1-2, with 7 bases fitting TRBD1. J lost 2 bases, V lost 3 bases, and 3 bases had no gene match. Germline V gene data show CDR1 as ENHRY and CDR2 as SYGVKD. The CDR3 length is 14 residues. The CDR3 loop is CAISDPTGNYGYTF. For the CDR3, the DNA is TGTGCCATCAGTGATCCGACAGGGAACTATGGCTACACCTTC.

The rearrangement uses TRBV3-1 (or the pseudogene TRBV3-2) and TRBJ2-7; D gene uncertain. Germline V CDR1 and CDR2: LGHDT, YNNKEL (reference sequence). V lost 2 bases and J lost 12, with 14 bases in between. The CDR3 is made up of 12 amino acids. CDR3 protein: CASSQSESSLYF. The CDR3, as DNA: TGTGCCAGCAGCCAATCCGAGTCGAGCTTGTACTTC.

This sequence joins TRBV30 and TRBJ1-4, with D uncertain. Germline lookup yields CDR1 GTSNPN and CDR2 SVGIG (reference sequence). Trimming removed 4 bases at V and 8 bases at J, with 14 bases between. The CDR3 sequence is 13 residues long. This CDR3 reads CAWNKKEGEKLFF. The CDR3 nucleotides are TGTGCCTGGAATAAGAAAGAGGGAGAAAAACTGTTTTTT. Drawing the rest from reference TRBV30 and TRBJ1-4, the complete variable domain is SQTIHQWPATLVQPVGSPLSLECTVEGTSNPNLYWYRQAAGRGLQLLFYSVGIGQISSEVPQNLSASRPQDRQFILSSKKLLLSDSGFYLCAWNKKEGEKLFFGSGTQLSVL.

This clone was seen once. The chain employs TRBV3-1 (or the pseudogene TRBV3-2) and TRBJ2-1, with TRBD2 matching over 11 bases. Germline CDR1 reads LGHDT; CDR2 reads YNNKEL (reference sequence). V shed 3 bases and J 0 bases; nucleotides not matched to a gene: 10. The CDR3 is 19 amino acids. CDR3: CASSQGGLAAGLSYNEQFF. The CDR3 bases are TGTGCCAGCAGCCAGGGGGGACTAGCGGCCGGCCTCTCCTACAATGAGCAGTTCTTC.